The next 32 T cell receptor beta chains were all read from a single sample in a study of CD8+CD57+ T cells in acquired aplastic anemia. Researchers used genomic DNA as the template to profile TCR beta VDJ and CDR3. One entry per CDR3 protein results from TCRdb running MiXCR on the reads. The sample records about 190,000 distinct CDR3 sequences, around 66% being singletons. Sequenced input: sorted CD4+, CD8+, or CD8+CD57+ T cells (not recorded which) from PBMCs. These receptors all come from a human donor with severe aplastic anemia or a healthy control (not recorded which).

The rearrangement joins TRBV6-6 to TRBJ1-2; D gene unclear. The CDR3 loop spans 14 amino acids. Trimming cost V 4 bases and J 0 bases, with 9 bases left between them. Germline V gives CDR1 MNHNY, CDR2 SVGAGI (reference sequence). CDR3 bases: TGTGCCAGCAGTTCCTATGGAACTAACTATGGCTACACCTTC. The encoded protein is CASSSYGTNYGYTF.

A few counts support this clonotype. The chain is built from TRBV19 and TRBJ2-1, with 16 bases matching TRBD2. Germline V lookup: CDR1 LNHDA, CDR2 SQIVND (reference sequence). Trimming took 4 bases from V and 10 from J; bases not matched to a gene: 4. The CDR3 is 15 amino acids. The CDR3 sequence: CASSRGTSGRGEQFF. CDR3 nucleotides: TGTGCCAGTAGTAGAGGGACTAGCGGGAGGGGAGAGCAGTTCTTC.

V and J are TRBV19 and TRBJ1-6, with 8 positions matching TRBD1. Losses at the gene ends were 6 bases for V and 4 bases for J; bases not matched to a gene: 8. The CDR3 runs to 16 residues. Germline V lookup: CDR1 LNHDA, CDR2 SQIVND (reference sequence). CDR3 in DNA: TGTGCCAGTAGGGTCCGACAGGGGACTTATAATTCACCCCTCCACTTT. Translating it yields CASRVRQGTYNSPLHF.

The chain is built from TRBV19 and TRBJ1-1, with D maybe TRBD1 (5 bases). V gave up 5 bases and J gave up 3 bases, with 13 bases separating them. The CDR3 contains 14 residues. Looked up from germline, CDR1 is LNHDA and CDR2 is SQIVND (reference sequence). CDR3 region: CASSPERGDTEAFF. CDR3 nucleotide sequence: TGTGCCAGTAGTCCAGAGCGGGGGGACACTGAAGCTTTCTTT.

The gene calls are TRBV7-8 and TRBJ2-3; D not resolved. Per the germline V gene, CDR1 is SGHVS and CDR2 is FQNEAQ. V lost 4 bases, J lost 2 bases, and 7 bases lay in between. The CDR3 has 13 amino acids. The CDR3 here is CASSSSNTDTQYF. Here the CDR3 DNA reads TGTGCCAGCAGCTCATCTAACACAGATACGCAGTATTTT.

Details on this clonotype: At one end, the junction sequence differs from germline, possibly due to a read error. This chain links TRBV20-1 with TRBJ2-2; weak D call: TRBD1 (6 bases). The CDR3 is made up of 14 amino acids. Germline lookup yields CDR1 DFQATT and CDR2 SNEGSKA (reference sequence). The CDR3 DNA is TGTGCCACCAGTACCGCTTCAGGGGCCGGGGAGCTGTTTTTT. Protein: CATSTASGAGELFF.

The chain links TRBV7-9 to TRBJ2-7; 8 bases are shared with TRBD1. The germline CDR1 and CDR2 sequences are SEHNR and FQNEAQ (reference sequence). The CDR3 has 13 residues. J was trimmed by 3 bases and V by 8 bases; bases with no gene match: 6. DNA for the CDR3: TGTGCCAGCTCGGCACAGGGGGGCTACGAGCAGTACTTC. This sequence encodes CASSAQGGYEQYF.

This chain links TRBV19 with TRBJ2-1; D ambiguous. The CDR3 is 12 amino acids. V was cut by 2 bases and J by 9 bases, with 8 bases left in between. Germline lookup yields CDR1 LNHDA and CDR2 SQIVND (reference sequence). CDR3 region: CASSIFQTEQFF. DNA of the CDR3: TGTGCCAGTAGTATATTCCAAACTGAGCAGTTCTTC.

Notes on this clonotype: A much more abundant neighbour one base away suggests this may be a read error. V usage is TRBV13 and J usage is TRBJ2-7; 9 bases agree with TRBD2. J gave up 5 bases and V 5 bases, and 7 bases lay outside the gene matches. The germline V gene has CDR1 PRHDT and CDR2 FYEKMQ (reference sequence). This CDR3 is 14 amino acids long. CDR3 nucleotides: TGTGCCAGCAGCCCCCGGCGGGGGGGCCACGAGCAGTACTTC. This encodes CASSPRRGGHEQYF. Based on the CDR3 plus reference TRBV13 and TRBJ2-7, the full variable domain is AAGVIQSPRHLIKEKRETATLKCYPIPRHDTVYWYQQGPGQDPQFLISFYEKMQSDKGSIPDRFSAQQFSDYHSELNMSSLELGDSALYFCASSPRRGGHEQYFGPGTRLTVT.

This clonotype has just one count. The chain carries TRBV12-3 or TRBV12-4 and TRBJ2-7, with 7 bases aligning to TRBD2. This CDR3 is 12 amino acids long. Losses at the gene ends were 6 bases for V and 6 bases for J; bases not matched to a gene: 5. The CDR3 DNA follows: TGTGCCAGCAGCCCCGGGGGGATCGAGCAGTACTTC. Translating gives CASSPGGIEQYF.

This clonotype was picked up one time. The chain carries TRBV5-5 and TRBJ1-2; D might be TRBD1 (5 bases). Trimming pared 0 bases from V and 1 base from J, leaving 10 bases between. Germline V CDR1 and CDR2: SGHKS, YYEKEE (reference sequence). This CDR3 region has 15 residues. This CDR3 is CASSLDGHINYGYTF. CDR3 coding DNA: TGTGCCAGCAGCTTGGATGGACACATTAACTATGGCTACACCTTC.

The J gene is TRBJ2-2, the V gene TRBV10-1, with D possibly being TRBD2 (5 bases). The V end lost 2 bases, the J end lost 3 bases, and 10 bases lay between the germline ends. Germline CDR1 and CDR2: WNHNN and SYGVQD (reference sequence). The CDR3 runs to 15 residues. In DNA form, the CDR3 reads TGCGCCAGCAGTGAGGGAGGTTTGGACACCGGGGAGCTGTTTTTT. Translation: CASSEGGLDTGELFF.

The chain couples TRBV7-9 to TRBJ2-7, with D unclear. Trimming pared 1 base from V and 5 bases from J, leaving 6 bases between. The CDR3 has 12 residues. The germline V gene encodes CDR1 SEHNR and CDR2 FQNEAQ (reference sequence). CDR3 nucleotides: TGTGCCAGCAGCTTAGTGTTGAACGAGCAGTACTTC. As protein: CASSLVLNEQYF.

The V call is TRBV29-1, the J call TRBJ1-1; D uncertain. CDR1 is SQVTM, CDR2 ANQGSEA, per germline. CDR3 length equals 13 residues. The ends were cut back, 6 bases at V and 3 bases at J, with 14 bases in the middle. DNA for the CDR3: TGCAGCGTGCGAATATCCTGGGACACTGAAGCTTTCTTT. Its protein product is CSVRISWDTEAFF.

For this clonotype: The CDR3 end shows no conserved phenylalanine or tryptophan, and so a read error is likely. For the CDR3, the DNA is TGTGCCAGCAGCTACGGGGGGCAGGGGCGAAACGAGCAGTACTGC. It yields the protein CASSYGGQGRNEQYC. The chain carries TRBV7-9 and TRBJ2-7; a possible D gene is TRBD2 (7 bases). V was clipped by 4 bases and J by 5 bases, with 18 bases between them. The CDR3 is 15 amino acids. Germline V CDR1 and CDR2: SEHNR, FQNEAQ (reference sequence).

In regard to this clonotype: The germline gene is not matched at one end of the junction; a read error may be the cause. V and J are TRBV7-9 and TRBJ2-2; 10 bases line up with TRBD2. The germline gives CDR1 SEHNR, CDR2 FQNEAQ (reference sequence). The length of the CDR3 is 16 residues. For the CDR3, the DNA is TGTGCCAGCAGCTTGGGCAGGGGGTCGGCTAGCGGGGGGCTGTTTTTT. It codes for CASSLGRGSASGGLFF.

This clonotype was detected a few times. This chain links TRBV10-3 with TRBJ1-5, with D perhaps TRBD1 (5 bases). This CDR3 contains 15 residues. Germline V lookup: CDR1 ENHRY, CDR2 SYGVKD. V lost 4 bases to trimming and J lost 5 bases, with 15 bases between them. This chain's CDR3 is CAISGGVTRDQPQHF. The CDR3, as DNA: TGTGCCATCAGTGGGGGGGTTACGAGGGATCAGCCCCAGCATTTT.

This clonotype appeared many times. This sequence joins TRBV11-3 and TRBJ2-7; D perhaps matches TRBD1 (6 bases). The CDR3 contains 13 residues. Trimming removed 2 bases at V and 4 bases at J, with 9 bases between. Germline values: CDR1 SGHNT, CDR2 YENEEA. CDR3 coding DNA: TGTGCCAGCAGCTTACGAGGGGGTTACGAGCAGTACTTC. Protein sequence: CASSLRGGYEQYF.

This clonotype was observed at least ten times. The chain has TRBV7-8 and TRBJ2-7; 10 bases line up with TRBD1. The germline V gene has CDR1 SGHVS and CDR2 FQNEAQ. V was pared by 0 bases and J by 3 bases, with 5 bases of the junction left unmatched. There are 16 residues in the CDR3. CDR3 bases: TGTGCCAGCAGCTTAGCTCCAGACAGGGGGCACTACGAGCAGTACTTC. Protein product: CASSLAPDRGHYEQYF.

In its sample, this clonotype was seen a few times. The chain carries TRBV5-1 and TRBJ2-2; no clear D. The CDR3 length is 15 residues. Trimming left V 0 bases short and J 0 bases short, with 6 bases between. Germline assignment: CDR1 SGHRS and CDR2 YFSETQ. The CDR3 bases are TGCGCCAGCAGCTTGGATGGTACGAACACCGGGGAGCTGTTTTTT. It specifies CASSLDGTNTGELFF.

This clonotype was detected once. The chain carries TRBV25-1 and TRBJ1-5, with D possibly TRBD1 on 5 matching bases. The germline V gene encodes CDR1 MGHDK and CDR2 SYGVNS. The CDR3 has 16 residues. V shed 3 bases and J shed 1 base, with 13 bases lying between them. Here the CDR3 reads CASSETAAGSNQPQHF. The DNA of the CDR3 is TGTGCCAGCAGTGAGACAGCGGCGGGGAGCAATCAGCCCCAGCATTTT.

This clonotype showed up just a few times. DNA for the CDR3: TGTGCCACCAGTGATTCTCAGGGGAACACTGAAGCTTTCTTT. Its translation is CATSDSQGNTEAFF. This chain joins TRBV24-1 and TRBJ1-1; a weak D match, TRBD1 (5 bases). The CDR3 has 14 amino acids. Germline assignment: CDR1 KGHDR and CDR2 SFDVKD. The V and J ends lost 2 bases and 1 base respectively, with 7 bases between them.

The chain couples TRBV7-3 to TRBJ2-7; D possibly corresponds to TRBD2 (6 bases). Deletions cut 4 bases from V and 2 bases from J, with 21 bases between. Germline CDR1 SGHTA, CDR2 FQGTGA. CDR3 length: 17 amino acids. CDR3 sequence reads: CASSSPRLAYLTYEQYF. CDR3 bases: TGTGCCAGCAGCTCCCCCCGTCTAGCGTACTTGACCTACGAGCAGTACTTC.

The J gene is TRBJ2-5, the V gene TRBV29-1; 8 nucleotides align to TRBD1. The germline gives CDR1 SQVTM, CDR2 ANQGSEA. V was clipped by 3 bases and J by 6 bases; unmatched bases: 3. CDR3 length: 12 amino acids. CDR3 sequence (DNA): TGCAGCGTTGACAGGGGGCTACAGACCCAGTACTTC. It yields the protein CSVDRGLQTQYF.

V gene TRBV10-2 combines with J gene TRBJ2-1; D not resolved. The germline gives CDR1 WSHSY, CDR2 SAAADI. This CDR3 has 18 amino acids. V gave up 0 bases and J gave up 0 bases, with 15 bases separating them. CDR3 protein: CASSESTFRSASYNEQFF. CDR3 DNA: TGCGCCAGCAGTGAGTCGACTTTTAGGAGCGCCTCCTACAATGAGCAGTTCTTC.

With regard to this clonotype: The junction differs from germline at one of its ends, possibly a read error. The chain links TRBV12-3 or TRBV12-4 to TRBJ1-6; no clear D. The CDR3 loop spans 13 amino acids. The CDR3 DNA follows: TGTGCCGGCAGCCAAGATGGCGGCGGACCCCTCCACTTT. This codes for CAGSQDGGGPLHF.

This rearrangement joins TRBV24-1 to TRBJ2-5, with TRBD1 identical over 9 bases. V shed 6 bases and J 6 bases; nucleotides not matched to a gene: 7. This CDR3 is built from 14 residues. Germline values: CDR1 KGHDR, CDR2 SFDVKD. This CDR3 is CATSSGQGLQTQYF. The CDR3 DNA is TGTGCCACCAGTTCGGGACAGGGTCTACAGACCCAGTACTTC.

This sequence joins TRBV15 and TRBJ1-5, with D hard to call. V was clipped by 3 bases and J by 4 bases, with 10 bases between them. Germline loops: CDR1 LNHNV, CDR2 YYDKDF (reference sequence). The CDR3 extends over 14 amino acids. This CDR3 is CATSSVQTNQPQHF. The DNA of the CDR3 is TGTGCCACCAGCAGTGTGCAGACTAATCAGCCCCAGCATTTT.

Ten or more counts support this clonotype. The J gene is TRBJ2-7, the V gene TRBV7-8, with D unclear. The CDR3 length is 15 residues. Between the trimmed V and J ends, which lost 0 bases and 4 bases, there was a span of 13 bases. Germline assignment: CDR1 SGHVS and CDR2 FQNEAQ. The CDR3 DNA follows: TGTGCCAGCAGCTTAGCGAGTTCCAGCGTATACGAGCAGTACTTC. It is translated as CASSLASSSVYEQYF.

The chain is built from TRBV15 and TRBJ2-7, with 8 bases lining up with TRBD1. With 3 bases clipped from V and 5 bases from J, the junction kept 9 bases outside the gene matches. Per the germline V gene, CDR1 is LNHNV and CDR2 is YYDKDF (reference sequence). This CDR3 spans 15 amino acids. CDR3 coding DNA: TGTGCCACCAGCAGGTCAGGGGGCGTAGGCAACGAGCAGTACTTC. It encodes CATSRSGGVGNEQYF.

A few counts support this clonotype. This chain links TRBV9 with TRBJ1-6; no firm D call. Germline-derived CDR1 and CDR2 are SGDLS and YYNGEE. Trimming stripped 2 bases from V and 4 bases from J, with 13 bases between. This CDR3 has 16 amino acids. The DNA of the CDR3 is TGTGCCAGCAGCGTTCACCCAAACCCTTATAATTCACCCCTCCACTTT. It yields the protein CASSVHPNPYNSPLHF.

This clonotype was picked up many times. The V gene is TRBV19, the J gene TRBJ2-2, with D perhaps TRBD2 (6 bases). V was cut by 1 base and J by 7 bases, with 13 bases left in between. This CDR3 has 15 residues. Per germline, CDR1 LNHDA and CDR2 SQIVND (reference sequence). The CDR3 loop reads CASSIVGGGHGELFF. The CDR3 bases are TGTGCCAGTAGTATAGTCGGGGGTGGACACGGGGAGCTGTTTTTT.